These 32 T cell receptor beta chains were sequenced from one sample in a study of blood T cell repertoires in COVID-19 (dated by TCRdb to the early 2020s). Library preparation employed the immunoSEQ multiplex PCR assay. What TCRdb holds here is the immuneACCESS table cut down to in-frame rearrangements. Part of the clones is not present; checked against another copy, under half of the missing clones reflect an unresolved V gene, and the others are unexplained. The sample table records over 20,000 clones; about 91% of these occur just once. The biggest ten clones account for around 15% of the sample. The sequencing sample was made of peripheral blood. Receptors originate from a man between 65 and 85 years old with acute or convalescent COVID-19.

This clone was counted a single time. The genes are TRBV27 and TRBJ1-4; TRBD1 aligns across 9 bases. Germline lookup yields CDR1 MNHEY and CDR2 SMNVEV (reference sequence). After removal of 8 bases from V and 6 bases from J, the junction contained 10 bases not matched to a gene. This CDR3 region has 15 residues. CDR3 sequence (DNA): TGTGCCAGCGCCATGGTGGGACAGGGTGATGAAAAACTGTTTTTT. Encoded protein: CASAMVGQGDEKLFF.

This chain connects TRBV7-8 to TRBJ1-1; tentative D call: TRBD1 (6 bases). The CDR3 runs to 14 residues. Germline V CDR1 and CDR2: SGHVS, FQNEAQ. Trimming took 0 bases from V and 1 from J, leaving 6 bases between them. For the CDR3, the DNA is TGTGCCAGCAGCTTAGCGGGGGCGAACACTGAAGCTTTCTTT. It yields the protein CASSLAGANTEAFF.

The V call is TRBV5-5, the J call TRBJ1-2, with D possibly TRBD1 on 5 matching bases. The V gene lost 2 bases and the J gene lost 8 bases, with 22 bases spanning the gap. This CDR3 has 16 amino acids. CDR1 and CDR2 (germline): SGHKS, YYEKEE (reference sequence). Here the CDR3 reads CASSFGPPTGAYGYTF. The CDR3 coding sequence is TGTGCCAGCAGCTTTGGACCCCCCACAGGAGCTTACGGCTACACCTTC. Using reference TRBV5-5 and TRBJ1-2 for the parts outside the CDR3, the full variable domain is DAGVTQSPTHLIKTRGQQVTLRCSPISGHKSVSWYQQVLGQGPQFIFQYYEKEERGRGNFPDRFSARQFPNYSSELNVNALLLGDSALYLCASSFGPPTGAYGYTFGSGTRLTVV.

The gene calls are TRBV10-3 and TRBJ1-5; maybe TRBD1 (6 bases). V gave up 5 bases and J gave up 0 bases, with 8 bases separating them. This CDR3 is 14 amino acids long. The germline V gene encodes CDR1 ENHRY and CDR2 SYGVKD. CDR3: CAISRDNSNQPQHF. Written as DNA, the CDR3 is TGTGCCATCAGTAGGGACAATAGCAATCAGCCCCAGCATTTT.

This clone was seen once. This chain connects TRBV2 to TRBJ2-5; D remains unclear. Looked up from germline, CDR1 is SNHLY and CDR2 is FYNNEI. CDR3 length: 11 amino acids. Trimming pared 8 bases from V and 11 bases from J, leaving 15 bases between. CDR3 loop: CASGSAAGQYF. DNA of the CDR3: TGTGCCAGCGGAAGCGCGGCTGGTCAGTACTTC. The full variable domain, in which reference TRBV2 and TRBJ2-5 provide the parts outside the CDR3, is EPEVTQTPSHQVTQMGQEVILRCVPISNHLYFYWYRQILGQKVEFLVSFYNNEISEKSEIFDDQFSVERPDGSNFTLKIRSTKLEDSAMYFCASGSAAGQYFGPGTRLLVL.

The rearrangement links TRBV14 to TRBJ2-7, with 7 bases identical to TRBD2. Germline V CDR1 and CDR2: SGHDN, FVKESK. V trimming: 4 bases; J trimming: 0 bases; junction bases outside the gene matches: 9. This CDR3 contains 16 residues. CDR3: CASSRLTSSLSYEQYF. The CDR3 DNA is TGTGCCAGCAGCCGACTGACTAGCTCCCTCTCCTACGAGCAGTACTTC.

The V call is TRBV27, the J call TRBJ2-6; 14 nucleotides line up with TRBD2. V lost 4 bases and J lost 0; bases outside the gene matches: 11. The CDR3 is 21 amino acids. Germline lookup yields CDR1 MNHEY and CDR2 SMNVEV (reference sequence). CDR3 nucleotides: TGTGCCAGCAGTTCGTCCGGGACTAGCGGGAGAGTCCTCTCTGGGGCCAACGTCCTGACTTTC. Amino acids: CASSSSGTSGRVLSGANVLTF.

This chain uses TRBV6-2 or TRBV6-3 with TRBJ2-1; possible D gene TRBD1, 5 bases. The CDR3 spans 11 residues. Between the trimmed V and J ends, which lost 2 bases and 12 bases, there was a span of 8 bases. The germline gives CDR1 MNHEY, CDR2 SVGEGT. The DNA of the CDR3 is TGTGCCAGCAGTTACGGGGCTGCGCAGTTCTTC. Amino acid sequence: CASSYGAAQFF.

V usage is TRBV7-3 and J usage is TRBJ2-7, with TRBD1 matching over 9 bases. CDR1 is SGHTA, CDR2 FQGTGA, per germline. CDR3 size: 15 residues. V trimming: 1 base; J trimming: 3 bases; junction bases outside the gene matches: 4. This CDR3 is CASSLMGTGSYEQYF. The CDR3 DNA sequence: TGTGCCAGCAGCTTAATGGGGACAGGGAGCTACGAGCAGTACTTC.

V is TRBV4-2 and J is TRBJ2-5, with D perhaps TRBD1 (5 bases). The V end was cut by 0 bases, the J end by 7 bases, with 18 bases between. Germline lookup yields CDR1 LGHNA and CDR2 YNFKEQ. The CDR3 runs 16 residues. The CDR3 reads CASSQEEARGETTQYF. The CDR3 DNA sequence: TGTGCCAGCAGCCAAGAAGAGGCTAGGGGCGAAACGACCCAGTACTTC.

The V call is TRBV6-5, the J call TRBJ2-7; 7 nucleotides line up with TRBD2. The CDR3 is 15 residues long. The germline CDR1 and CDR2 sequences are MNHEY and SVGAGI. The trim removed 7 bases at V and 5 bases at J, leaving 14 bases unmatched. The DNA of the CDR3 is TGTGCCAGCACCCCGGGTCGGACTAGTTTCGACGAGCAGTACTTC. Its protein product is CASTPGRTSFDEQYF.

This rearrangement joins TRBV4-3 to TRBJ1-2; D remains unclear. Trimming pared 0 bases from V and 4 bases from J, leaving 12 bases between. The CDR3 runs to 15 residues. Germline values: CDR1 LGHNA, CDR2 YSLEER. The CDR3: CASSQERGWGYGYTF. In DNA, the CDR3 is TGCGCCAGCAGCCAAGAGAGAGGGTGGGGCTATGGCTACACCTTC.

V is TRBV7-2 and J is TRBJ2-7; the match to TRBD1 covers 9 bases. Germline trimming cut 6 bases from V and 5 bases from J; bases unmatched to any gene: 5. CDR3 length: 13 amino acids. CDR1 is SGHTA, CDR2 FQGNSA, per germline. In nucleotides, the CDR3 is TGTGCCAGCAGATTGGACAGGGGCCACGAGCAGTACTTC. Translated: CASRLDRGHEQYF. Drawing the rest from reference TRBV7-2 and TRBJ2-7, the complete variable domain is GAGVSQSPSNKVTEKGKDVELRCDPISGHTALYWYRQSLGQGLEFLIYFQGNSAPDKSGLPSDRFSAERTGGSVSTLTIQRTQQEDSAVYLCASRLDRGHEQYFGPGTRLTVT.

The J gene is TRBJ1-1, the V gene TRBV5-6; D remains unclear. Trimming shortened V by 2 bases and J by 4 bases, and 9 bases separated the two germline ends. The CDR3 sequence is 13 residues long. Germline values: CDR1 SGHDT, CDR2 YYEEEE. The CDR3 loop reads CASSFPTGTEAFF. The CDR3 DNA follows: TGTGCCAGCAGCTTTCCCACGGGCACTGAAGCTTTCTTT.

The chain is built from TRBV10-3 and TRBJ1-1, with a tentative D call TRBD1 (6 bases). This CDR3 spans 13 amino acids. The germline CDR1 and CDR2 sequences are ENHRY and SYGVKD. Trimming took off 0 bases at V and 4 bases at J, with 6 bases between the two ends. The CDR3 sequence is CAISESTGTEAFF. CDR3 in DNA: TGTGCCATCAGTGAGTCGACAGGCACTGAAGCTTTCTTT.

This sequence joins TRBV15 and TRBJ2-3, with D unresolved. V lost 8 bases, J lost 2 bases, and 20 bases lay in between. CDR1 LNHNV and CDR2 YYDKDF come from the germline V gene (reference sequence). This CDR3 has 16 amino acids. CDR3 residues: CATGPSKSPYTDTQYF. CDR3 coding DNA: TGTGCCACCGGGCCCTCCAAATCACCGTACACAGATACGCAGTATTTT.

The rearrangement joins TRBV11-3 to TRBJ2-1; possible D gene TRBD2, 6 bases. CDR1 is SGHNT and CDR2 is YENEEA in the germline V gene. V was cut by 5 bases and J by 9 bases, with 20 bases left in between. CDR3 length: 15 amino acids. The CDR3 DNA sequence: TGTGCCAGCAGCCGCTCCTTCACCCTAGCGACTGAGCAGTTCTTC. This encodes CASSRSFTLATEQFF.

The V call is TRBV18, the J call TRBJ2-7, with 13 bases aligning to TRBD2. The CDR3 loop spans 17 amino acids. V was clipped by 4 bases and J by 7 bases; unmatched bases: 13. Germline V gene lookup returns CDR1 KGHSH and CDR2 LQKENI. CDR3 protein: CASSRPGLAGSSGEQYF. CDR3 nucleotides: TGTGCCAGCTCACGACCGGGACTAGCGGGATCTTCTGGGGAGCAGTACTTC.

V is TRBV5-4 and J is TRBJ2-3; D not resolved. Trimming stripped 4 bases from V and 0 bases from J, with 9 bases between. There are 14 residues in the CDR3. Germline lookup yields CDR1 SGHNT and CDR2 YYREEE (reference sequence). The CDR3 is CASSLPTSTDTQYF. The DNA of the CDR3 is TGTGCCAGCAGCCTACCGACTAGCACAGATACGCAGTATTTT.

The chain links TRBV27 to TRBJ2-7; 7 bases agree with TRBD2. The CDR3 loop spans 16 amino acids. Germline CDR1 is MNHEY and CDR2 is SMNVEV (reference sequence). Trimming at V came to 6 bases and at J to 5 bases, leaving 16 bases not matched to a gene. The CDR3 protein is CASSSLGGDPPDEQYF. CDR3 nucleotide sequence: TGTGCCAGCAGCAGTTTGGGGGGGGACCCTCCCGACGAGCAGTACTTC.

The V call is TRBV5-1, the J call TRBJ2-5; a possible D gene is TRBD2 (6 bases). The CDR3 is made up of 14 amino acids. Trimming cost V 5 bases and J 5 bases, with 16 bases left between them. Germline CDR1 is SGHRS and CDR2 is YFSETQ. The CDR3 DNA reads TGCGCCAGCAGTTTGCGGGGATTAGGGGAGACCCAGTACTTC. Protein product: CASSLRGLGETQYF.

The V call is TRBV2, the J call TRBJ1-6; D perhaps matches TRBD1 (5 bases). In germline, CDR1 is SNHLY, CDR2 FYNNEI. CDR3 length: 16 amino acids. Trimming removed 6 bases from V and 4 bases from J, with 16 bases in between. CDR3 amino acids: CASRPPSGGYNSPLHF. DNA of the CDR3: TGTGCCAGCAGACCTCCGTCCGGGGGGTATAATTCACCCCTCCACTTT.

Written as DNA, the CDR3 is TGTGCCAGCAGTCGACCCACTTTAGCGGGAGGGAGTTACAATGAGCAGTTCTTC. Its protein product is CASSRPTLAGGSYNEQFF. J is TRBJ2-1 and V is TRBV6-6, with TRBD2 matching over 11 bases. Trimming took 5 bases from V and 4 from J; bases not matched to a gene: 13. This CDR3 contains 18 residues. CDR1 MNHNY and CDR2 SVGAGI come from the germline V gene (reference sequence).

V usage is TRBV3-1 (or the pseudogene TRBV3-2) and J usage is TRBJ2-5; D may be TRBD2 (5 bases). Deletions cut 5 bases from V and 1 base from J, with 8 bases between. The CDR3 length is 13 residues. CDR1 is LGHDT and CDR2 is YNNKEL in the germline V gene (reference sequence). The CDR3 loop is CASSSTSQETQYF. The CDR3 DNA is TGTGCCAGCAGCTCCACTAGCCAAGAGACCCAGTACTTC.

The rearrangement links TRBV5-4 to TRBJ2-7; D is possibly TRBD2 (6 bases). CDR1 is SGHNT, CDR2 YYREEE, per germline (reference sequence). The CDR3 extends over 15 amino acids. V was shortened by 4 bases and J by 2 bases, with 16 bases between the two germline ends. CDR3 sequence: CASSPGLVNPYEQYF. Here the CDR3 DNA reads TGTGCCAGCAGCCCGGGACTGGTAAACCCCTACGAGCAGTACTTC.

The genes are TRBV7-2 and TRBJ2-7, with a tentative D call TRBD2 (5 bases). The CDR3 contains 14 residues. V lost 4 bases to trimming and J lost 2 bases, with 12 bases between them. Per germline, CDR1 SGHTA and CDR2 FQGNSA. DNA for the CDR3: TGTGCCAGCAGCTCGATAGCGACCACCTACGAGCAGTACTTC. Its protein product is CASSSIATTYEQYF.

The chain recombines TRBV7-2 with TRBJ2-3; a weak D match, TRBD1 (5 bases). Between the trimmed V and J ends, which lost 1 base and 1 base, there was a span of 12 bases. This CDR3 has 16 amino acids. Germline V CDR1 and CDR2: SGHTA, FQGNSA. The CDR3 loop is CASSLEGFTRTDTQYF. CDR3 nucleotides: TGTGCCAGCAGCTTAGAGGGGTTTACCCGCACAGATACGCAGTATTTT.

The V call is TRBV11-2, the J call TRBJ2-3; 8 bases are a match to TRBD2. V shed 3 bases and J 2 bases; nucleotides not matched to a gene: 4. The germline V gene has CDR1 SGHAT and CDR2 FQNNGV. CDR3 length: 15 residues. DNA for the CDR3: TGTGCCAGCAGCTTTAGCGGGAAAATCACAGATACGCAGTATTTT. Its protein is CASSFSGKITDTQYF. Combining the CDR3 with reference TRBV11-2 and TRBJ2-3 gives the whole variable domain EAGVAQSPRYKIIEKRQSVAFWCNPISGHATLYWYQQILGQGPKLLIQFQNNGVVDDSQLPKDRFSAERLKGVDSTLKIQPAKLEDSAVYLCASSFSGKITDTQYFGPGTRLTVL.

V usage is TRBV7-2 and J usage is TRBJ2-1; the D gene is possibly TRBD2 (5 bases). The CDR3 sequence is 17 residues long. The V end lost 2 bases, the J end lost 4 bases, and 18 bases lay between the germline ends. CDR1 and CDR2 (germline): SGHTA, FQGNSA. The CDR3 is CASSLRERPGGYNEQFF. The CDR3 DNA is TGTGCCAGCAGCTTAAGGGAACGTCCTGGAGGATACAATGAGCAGTTCTTC.

The chain uses TRBV7-9 and TRBJ1-6; no firm D call. Trimming took off 1 base at V and 10 bases at J, with 5 bases between the two ends. Germline V lookup: CDR1 SEHNR, CDR2 FQNEAQ (reference sequence). The CDR3 is 12 amino acids. Here the CDR3 reads CASSLVRSPLHF. The CDR3 DNA reads as TGTGCCAGCAGCTTAGTCCGGTCACCCCTCCACTTT.

This chain connects TRBV19 to TRBJ2-7, with 9 bases that match TRBD1. V lost 9 bases to trimming and J lost 5 bases; unmatched junction nucleotides: 5. Germline-derived CDR1 and CDR2 are LNHDA and SQIVND (reference sequence). The CDR3 runs to 12 residues. CDR3 in amino acids: CARGDRVHEQYF. In DNA, the CDR3 is TGTGCCAGAGGGGACAGGGTCCACGAGCAGTACTTC.

The J gene is TRBJ2-5, the V gene TRBV5-1, with 10 bases lining up with TRBD2. Germline V gives CDR1 SGHRS, CDR2 YFSETQ. There are 15 residues in the CDR3. The V gene end was trimmed by 7 bases and the J gene end by 4 bases; junction bases not matched to a gene: 10. DNA of the CDR3: TGCGCCAGCCGTAGGCTAGCGGGAGTCGGAGAGACCCAGTACTTC. Translating it yields CASRRLAGVGETQYF. Full variable domain (remainder filled in from reference TRBV5-1 and TRBJ2-5): KAGVTQTPRYLIKTRGQQVTLSCSPISGHRSVSWYQQTPGQGLQFLFEYFSETQRNKGNFPGRFSGRQFSNSRSEMNVSTLELGDSALYLCASRRLAGVGETQYFGPGTRLLVL.